This T cell receptor beta chain was profiled in a study of T cells in localized non-small cell lung cancer. Notes on the study in general: Overall survival was longer when the density of T cells in the blood was higher. The tumor had only one region sequenced, so heterogeneity remains possible. In uninvolved adjacent lung, T cell clonality reached its highest value, exceeding tumor. Appearance in adjacent lung was seen for a median roughly 50 of the top 100 tumor clones.

About this clone itself: Antigen: not known.

Measured with immunoSEQ multiplex PCR; TCRdb has only the in-frame clones, and not every one. Of about 72,000 clones listed, about four fifths were seen once; the top ten hold less than 15%. There are 17 residues in the CDR3. Trimming cost V 3 bases and J 5 bases, with 22 bases left between them. Germline loops: CDR1 SGHRS, CDR2 YFSETQ. The chain combines TRBV5-1 with TRBJ2-3; maybe TRBD2 (7 bases). This TCR came from a female donor of 60 years or more with stage I lung adenocarcinoma. Material: peripheral blood, obtained before any cancer treatment. The CDR3 region is CASSSLGFGGAGDTQYF. For the CDR3, the DNA is TGCGCCAGCAGCTCCCTCGGGTTTGGGGGGGCCGGAGATACGCAGTATTTT.